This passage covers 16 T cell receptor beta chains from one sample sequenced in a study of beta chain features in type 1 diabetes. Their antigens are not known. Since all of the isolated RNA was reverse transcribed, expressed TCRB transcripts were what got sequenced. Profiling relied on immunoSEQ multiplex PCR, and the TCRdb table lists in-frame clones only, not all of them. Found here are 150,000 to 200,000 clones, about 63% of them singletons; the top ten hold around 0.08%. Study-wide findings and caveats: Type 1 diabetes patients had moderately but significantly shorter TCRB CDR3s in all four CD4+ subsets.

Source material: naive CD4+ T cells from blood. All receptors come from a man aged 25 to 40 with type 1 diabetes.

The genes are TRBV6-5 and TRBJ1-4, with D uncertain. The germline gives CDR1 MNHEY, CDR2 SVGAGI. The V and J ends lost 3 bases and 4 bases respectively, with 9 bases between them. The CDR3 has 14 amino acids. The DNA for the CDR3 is TGTGCCAGCAGTTATGGAGGGTATAATGAAAAACTGTTTTTT. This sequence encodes CASSYGGYNEKLFF.

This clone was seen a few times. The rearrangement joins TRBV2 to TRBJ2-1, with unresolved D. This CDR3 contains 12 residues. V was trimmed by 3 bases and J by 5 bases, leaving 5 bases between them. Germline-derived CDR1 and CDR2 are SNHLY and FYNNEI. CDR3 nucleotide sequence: TGTGCCAGCAGTGAGGGGAACAATGAGCAGTTCTTC. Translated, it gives CASSEGNNEQFF.

The CDR3, as DNA: TGTGCCAGCAGTAAAATCTACGAGCAGTACTTC. Protein product: CASSKIYEQYF. The J gene is TRBJ2-7, the V gene TRBV28; D gene ambiguous. The CDR3 is 11 amino acids. Germline values: CDR1 MDHEN, CDR2 SYDVKM. V lost 5 bases, J lost 3 bases, and 5 bases lay in between.

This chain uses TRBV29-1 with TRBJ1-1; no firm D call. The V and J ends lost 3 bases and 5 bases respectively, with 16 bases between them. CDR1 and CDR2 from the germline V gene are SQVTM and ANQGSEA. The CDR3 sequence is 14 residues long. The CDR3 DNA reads TGCAGCGTTGATCGTTGGGTTGAAGTGACTGAAGCTTTCTTT. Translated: CSVDRWVEVTEAFF.

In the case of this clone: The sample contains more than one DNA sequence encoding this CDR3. CDR3 coding DNA: TGTGCCAGCAGCGCCGGACAGGGGCGGGAGACCCAGTACTTC. Translation gives CASSAGQGRETQYF. The chain carries TRBV7-2 and TRBJ2-5, with 9 bases aligning to TRBD1. Germline V CDR1 and CDR2: SGHTA, FQGNSA. The length of the CDR3 is 14 residues. Losses at the gene ends were 5 bases for V and 5 bases for J; bases not matched to a gene: 6.

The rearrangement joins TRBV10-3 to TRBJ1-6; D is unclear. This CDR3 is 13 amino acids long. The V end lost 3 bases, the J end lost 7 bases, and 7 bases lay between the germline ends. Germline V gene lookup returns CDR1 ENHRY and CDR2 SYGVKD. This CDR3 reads CAISDEENSPLHF. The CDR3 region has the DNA TGTGCCATCAGTGACGAGGAGAATTCACCCCTCCACTTT.

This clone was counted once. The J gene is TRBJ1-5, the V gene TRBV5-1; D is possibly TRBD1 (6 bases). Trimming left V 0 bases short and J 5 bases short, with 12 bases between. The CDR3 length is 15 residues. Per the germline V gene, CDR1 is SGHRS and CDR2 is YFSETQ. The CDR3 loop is CASSLEGGKDQPQHF. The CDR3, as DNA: TGCGCCAGCAGCTTGGAAGGGGGTAAGGATCAGCCCCAGCATTTT.

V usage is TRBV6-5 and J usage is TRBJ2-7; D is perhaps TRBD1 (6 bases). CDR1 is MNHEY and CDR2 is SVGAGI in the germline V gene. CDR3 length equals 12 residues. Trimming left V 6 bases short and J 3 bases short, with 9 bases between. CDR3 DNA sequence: TGTGCCAGCAGAGGACAGAGCTACGAGCAGTACTTC. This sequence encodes CASRGQSYEQYF.

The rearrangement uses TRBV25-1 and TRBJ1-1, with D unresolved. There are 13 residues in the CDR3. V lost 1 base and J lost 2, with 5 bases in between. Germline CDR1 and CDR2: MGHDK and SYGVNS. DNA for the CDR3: TGTGCCAGCAGTGAATCCCTCAACACTGAAGCTTTCTTT. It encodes CASSESLNTEAFF.

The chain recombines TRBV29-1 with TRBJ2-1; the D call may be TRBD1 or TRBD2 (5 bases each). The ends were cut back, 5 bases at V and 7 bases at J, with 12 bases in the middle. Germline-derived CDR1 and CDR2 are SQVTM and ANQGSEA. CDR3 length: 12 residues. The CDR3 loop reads CSVRGPGNEQFF. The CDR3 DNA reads TGCAGCGTTCGGGGCCCCGGGAATGAGCAGTTCTTC.

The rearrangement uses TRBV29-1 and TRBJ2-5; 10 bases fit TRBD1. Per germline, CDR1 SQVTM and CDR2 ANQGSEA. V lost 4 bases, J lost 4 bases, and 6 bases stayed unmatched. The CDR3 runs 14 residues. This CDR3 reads CSVGQGARSETQYF. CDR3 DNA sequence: TGCAGCGTTGGACAGGGGGCGAGGTCAGAGACCCAGTACTTC.

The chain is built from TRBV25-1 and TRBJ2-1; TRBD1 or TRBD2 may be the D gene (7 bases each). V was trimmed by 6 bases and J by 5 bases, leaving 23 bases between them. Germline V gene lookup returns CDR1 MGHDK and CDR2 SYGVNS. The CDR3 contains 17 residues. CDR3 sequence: CASSPGGASGLDNEQFF. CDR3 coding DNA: TGTGCCAGCAGCCCAGGGGGTGCTAGCGGTTTGGACAATGAGCAGTTCTTC.

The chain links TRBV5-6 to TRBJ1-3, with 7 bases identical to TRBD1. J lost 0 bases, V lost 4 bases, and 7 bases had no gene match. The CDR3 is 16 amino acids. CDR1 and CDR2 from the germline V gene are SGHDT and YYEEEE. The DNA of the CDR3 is TGTGCCAGCAGCCCGCTACAGGGGCCCTCTGGAAACACCATATATTTT. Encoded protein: CASSPLQGPSGNTIYF.

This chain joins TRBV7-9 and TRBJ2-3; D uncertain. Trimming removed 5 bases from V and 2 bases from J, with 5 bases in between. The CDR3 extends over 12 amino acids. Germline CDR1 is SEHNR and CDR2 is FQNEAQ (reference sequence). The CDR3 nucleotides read TGTGCCAGCAGCGCAGACACAGATACGCAGTATTTT. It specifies CASSADTDTQYF.

CDR3 residues: CSVDAGLVMETQYF. The CDR3 region has the DNA TGCAGCGTTGACGCGGGACTAGTCATGGAGACCCAGTACTTC. The chain combines TRBV29-1 with TRBJ2-5; 8 bases align to TRBD2. The CDR3 spans 14 residues. Germline V CDR1 and CDR2: SQVTM, ANQGSEA. With 3 bases clipped from V and 5 bases from J, the junction kept 8 bases outside the gene matches.

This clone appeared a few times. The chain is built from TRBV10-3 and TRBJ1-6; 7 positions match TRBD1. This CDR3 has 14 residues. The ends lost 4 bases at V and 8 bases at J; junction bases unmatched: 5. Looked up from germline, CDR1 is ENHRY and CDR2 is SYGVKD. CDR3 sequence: CAISGQGMDSPLHF. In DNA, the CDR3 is TGTGCCATCAGTGGACAGGGTATGGATTCACCCCTCCACTTT.